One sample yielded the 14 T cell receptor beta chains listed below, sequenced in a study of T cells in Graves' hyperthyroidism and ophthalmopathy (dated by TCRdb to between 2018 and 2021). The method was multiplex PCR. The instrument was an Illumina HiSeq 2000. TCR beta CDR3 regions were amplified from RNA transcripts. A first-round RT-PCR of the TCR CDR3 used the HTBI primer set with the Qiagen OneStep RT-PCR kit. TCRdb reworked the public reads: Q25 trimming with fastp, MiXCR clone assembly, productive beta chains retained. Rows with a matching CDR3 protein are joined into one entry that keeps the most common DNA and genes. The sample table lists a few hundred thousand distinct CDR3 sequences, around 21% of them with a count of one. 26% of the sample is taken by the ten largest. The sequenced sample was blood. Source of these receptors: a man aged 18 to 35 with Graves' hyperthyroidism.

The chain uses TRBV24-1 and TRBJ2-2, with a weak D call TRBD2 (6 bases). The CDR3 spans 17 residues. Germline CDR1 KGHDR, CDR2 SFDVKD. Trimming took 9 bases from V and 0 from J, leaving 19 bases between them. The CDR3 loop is CATSRPPGETNTGELFF. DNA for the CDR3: TGTGCCACCTCTCGCCCCCCGGGAGAAACGAACACCGGGGAGCTGTTTTTT.

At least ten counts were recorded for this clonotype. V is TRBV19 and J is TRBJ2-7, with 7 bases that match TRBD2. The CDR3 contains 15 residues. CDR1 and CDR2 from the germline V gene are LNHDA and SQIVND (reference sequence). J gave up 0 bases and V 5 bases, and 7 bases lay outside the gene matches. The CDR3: CASSLDGGSSYEQYF. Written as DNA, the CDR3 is TGTGCCAGTAGTCTCGACGGGGGGAGCTCCTACGAGCAGTACTTC. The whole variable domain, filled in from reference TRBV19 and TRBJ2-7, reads DGGITQSPKYLFRKEGQNVTLSCEQNLNHDAMYWYRQDPGQGLRLIYYSQIVNDFQKGDIAEGYSVSREKKESFPLTVTSAQKNPTAFYLCASSLDGGSSYEQYFGPGTRLTVT.

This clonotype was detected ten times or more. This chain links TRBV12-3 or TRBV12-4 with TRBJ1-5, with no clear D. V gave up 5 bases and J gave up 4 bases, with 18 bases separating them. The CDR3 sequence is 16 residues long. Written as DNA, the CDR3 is TGTGCCAGCAGTCCACACCGAGGCAGTGCAAATCAGCCCCAGCATTTT. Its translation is CASSPHRGSANQPQHF.

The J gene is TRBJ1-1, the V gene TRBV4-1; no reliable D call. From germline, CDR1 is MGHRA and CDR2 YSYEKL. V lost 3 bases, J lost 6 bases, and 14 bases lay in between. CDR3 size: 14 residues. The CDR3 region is CASSHPAKGPEAFF. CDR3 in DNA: TGCGCCAGCAGCCATCCGGCAAAGGGTCCTGAAGCTTTCTTT.

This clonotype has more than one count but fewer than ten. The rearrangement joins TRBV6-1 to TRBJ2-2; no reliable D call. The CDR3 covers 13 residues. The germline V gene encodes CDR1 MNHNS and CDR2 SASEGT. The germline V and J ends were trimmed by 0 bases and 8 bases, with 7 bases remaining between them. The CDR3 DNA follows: TGTGCCAGCAGTGAAGCGCTCTTAGGGGAGCTGTTTTTT. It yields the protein CASSEALLGELFF.

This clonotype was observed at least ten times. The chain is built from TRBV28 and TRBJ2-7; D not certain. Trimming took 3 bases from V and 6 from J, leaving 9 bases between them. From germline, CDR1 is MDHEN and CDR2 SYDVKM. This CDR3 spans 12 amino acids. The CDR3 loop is CASSFGWGEQYF. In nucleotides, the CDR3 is TGTGCCAGCAGTTTCGGATGGGGCGAGCAGTACTTC.

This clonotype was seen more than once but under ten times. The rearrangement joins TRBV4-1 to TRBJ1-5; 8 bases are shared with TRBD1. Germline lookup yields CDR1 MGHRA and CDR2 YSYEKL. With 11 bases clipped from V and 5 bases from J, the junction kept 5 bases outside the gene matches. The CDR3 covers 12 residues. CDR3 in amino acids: CASGTGDQPQHF. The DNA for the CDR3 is TGCGCCTCGGGGACAGGAGATCAGCCCCAGCATTTT.

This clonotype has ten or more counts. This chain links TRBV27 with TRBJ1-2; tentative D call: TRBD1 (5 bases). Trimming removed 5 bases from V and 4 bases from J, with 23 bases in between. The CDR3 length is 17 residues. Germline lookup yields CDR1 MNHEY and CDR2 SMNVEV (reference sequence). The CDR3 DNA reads TGTGCCAGCAGTCCCTCCCTCTTACGGGGCGGCGGCTATGGCTACACCTTC. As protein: CASSPSLLRGGGYGYTF.

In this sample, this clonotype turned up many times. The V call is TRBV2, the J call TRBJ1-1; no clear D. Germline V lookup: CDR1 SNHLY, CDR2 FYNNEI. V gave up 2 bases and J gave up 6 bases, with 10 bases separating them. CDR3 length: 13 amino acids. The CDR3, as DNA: TGTGCCAGCAGTGAAAGTTACCAGCCTGAAGCTTTCTTT. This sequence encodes CASSESYQPEAFF.

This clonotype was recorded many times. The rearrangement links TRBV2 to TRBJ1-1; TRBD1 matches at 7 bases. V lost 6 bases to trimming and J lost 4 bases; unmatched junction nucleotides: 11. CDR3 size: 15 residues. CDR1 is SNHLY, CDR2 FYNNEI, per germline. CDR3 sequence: CASRQDRDRGTEAFF. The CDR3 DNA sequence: TGTGCCAGCAGGCAAGACCGGGACAGAGGCACTGAAGCTTTCTTT.

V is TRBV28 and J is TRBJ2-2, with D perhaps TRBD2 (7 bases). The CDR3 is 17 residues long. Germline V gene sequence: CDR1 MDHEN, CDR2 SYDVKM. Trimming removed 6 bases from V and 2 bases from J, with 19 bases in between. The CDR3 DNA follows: TGTGCCAGCAGAAAGTCGCGGGGGCGCATAAACACCGGGGAGCTGTTTTTT. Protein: CASRKSRGRINTGELFF.

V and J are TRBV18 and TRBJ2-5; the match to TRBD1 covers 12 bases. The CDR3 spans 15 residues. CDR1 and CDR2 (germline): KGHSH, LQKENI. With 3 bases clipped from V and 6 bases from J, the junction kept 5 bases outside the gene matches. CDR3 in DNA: TGTGCCAGCTCACCTGGGACAGGGGGCTTCAAGACCCAGTACTTC. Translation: CASSPGTGGFKTQYF. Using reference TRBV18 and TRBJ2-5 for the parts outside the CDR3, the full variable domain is NAGVMQNPRHLVRRRGQEARLRCSPMKGHSHVYWYRQLPEEGLKFMVYLQKENIIDESGMPKERFSAEFPKEGPSILRIQQVVRGDSAAYFCASSPGTGGFKTQYFGPGTRLLVL.

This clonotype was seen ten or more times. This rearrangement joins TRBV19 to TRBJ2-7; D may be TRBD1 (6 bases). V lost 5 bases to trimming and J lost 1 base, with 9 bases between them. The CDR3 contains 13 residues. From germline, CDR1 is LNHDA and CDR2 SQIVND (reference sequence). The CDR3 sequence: CASSYGQSYEQYF. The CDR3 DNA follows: TGTGCCAGTAGTTATGGACAGTCCTACGAGCAGTACTTC. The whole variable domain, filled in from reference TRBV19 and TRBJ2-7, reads DGGITQSPKYLFRKEGQNVTLSCEQNLNHDAMYWYRQDPGQGLRLIYYSQIVNDFQKGDIAEGYSVSREKKESFPLTVTSAQKNPTAFYLCASSYGQSYEQYFGPGTRLTVT.

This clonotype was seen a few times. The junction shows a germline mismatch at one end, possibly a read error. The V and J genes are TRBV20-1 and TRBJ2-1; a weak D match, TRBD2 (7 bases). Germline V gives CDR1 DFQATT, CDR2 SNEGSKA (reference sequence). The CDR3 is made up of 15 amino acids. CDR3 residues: CSALGRGGADNEKFF. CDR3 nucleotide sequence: TGCAGTGCTTTAGGTCGAGGGGGGGCGGACAATGAGAAGTTCTTC.